The 20 T cell receptor beta chains in this list originate from one sample, sequenced in a study of Ad26.COV2.S vaccination and SARS-CoV-2 variants. Sequencing was performed with immunoSEQ multiplex PCR; in TCRdb, only in-frame clones are kept and a portion is missing. This sample yields about 140,000 clones, of which roughly 88% are seen a single time; around 5% belongs to the top ten. Here the sequenced sample was peripheral blood, taken after recovery from COVID-19. These receptors came from a human donor who had recovered from COVID-19.

V is TRBV6-5 and J is TRBJ1-4; 7 nucleotides line up with TRBD1. Germline CDR1 reads MNHEY; CDR2 reads SVGAGI. Trimming at V came to 8 bases and at J to 0 bases, leaving 0 bases not matched to a gene. CDR3 length: 13 amino acids. CDR3 sequence (DNA): TGTGCCAGCGGACAGGCAACTAATGAAAAACTGTTTTTT. Encoded protein: CASGQATNEKLFF.

This chain joins TRBV15 and TRBJ1-5; TRBD1 is a possible D gene (5 bases). This CDR3 region has 14 residues. Trimming shortened V by 4 bases and J by 5 bases, and 12 bases separated the two germline ends. Germline lookup yields CDR1 LNHNV and CDR2 YYDKDF (reference sequence). The CDR3: CATSISQGHQPQHF. The CDR3 region has the DNA TGTGCCACCAGCATCTCCCAGGGACATCAGCCCCAGCATTTT. Drawing the rest from reference TRBV15 and TRBJ1-5, the complete variable domain is DAMVIQNPRYQVTQFGKPVTLSCSQTLNHNVMYWYQQKSSQAPKLLFHYYDKDFNNEADTPDNFQSRRPNTSFCFLDIRSPGLGDTAMYLCATSISQGHQPQHFGDGTRLSIL.

The chain couples TRBV7-8 to TRBJ1-5, with 7 positions matching TRBD1. Germline V gene sequence: CDR1 SGHVS, CDR2 FQNEAQ. This CDR3 has 13 residues. J lost 6 bases, V lost 6 bases, and 5 bases had no gene match. The CDR3 protein is CASSSGGGQPQHF. CDR3 nucleotides: TGTGCCAGCAGTTCAGGGGGAGGTCAGCCCCAGCATTTT.

V usage is TRBV11-2 and J usage is TRBJ1-5; possible D gene TRBD1, 5 bases. Germline V gene sequence: CDR1 SGHAT, CDR2 FQNNGV. The CDR3 totals 14 residues. The V gene lost 4 bases and the J gene lost 5 bases, with 12 bases spanning the gap. The CDR3 DNA follows: TGTGCCAGCAGCTCCGGGAGGGGATATCAGCCCCAGCATTTT. It is translated as CASSSGRGYQPQHF.

V gene TRBV3-1 (or the pseudogene TRBV3-2) combines with J gene TRBJ1-1; D uncertain. The CDR3 covers 15 residues. V lost 0 bases and J lost 11, with 19 bases in between. Per the germline V gene, CDR1 is LGHDT and CDR2 is YNNKEL (reference sequence). The CDR3 DNA is TGTGCCAGCAGCCAAGAAAGTATTACGCGGTCGGATGCTTTCTTT. It translates to CASSQESITRSDAFF.

Regarding this clone: The junction shows a germline mismatch at one end, possibly a read error. The chain uses TRBV5-6 and TRBJ2-2; the D is unclear. Germline V gene data show CDR1 as SGHDT and CDR2 as YYEEEE. The CDR3 runs to 12 residues. In DNA, the CDR3 is TGTGCCAGCACCTTGAACACCGGGGAGCTGTTTTTT. Translating gives CASTLNTGELFF.

In this sample, this clone turned up a few times. The rearrangement uses TRBV6-6 and TRBJ1-2; D remains ambiguous. The V gene lost 6 bases and the J gene lost 11 bases, with 16 bases spanning the gap. The CDR3 sequence is 12 residues long. The V gene's germline CDR1 is MNHNY and CDR2 SVGAGI (reference sequence). CDR3 sequence (DNA): TGTGCCAGCAGCTTTAAGGACCGCTTTTACACCTTC. Its protein product is CASSFKDRFYTF.

The chain employs TRBV20-1 and TRBJ2-7, with 12 bases that match TRBD2. CDR3 length equals 14 residues. Germline V gives CDR1 DFQATT, CDR2 SNEGSKA (reference sequence). The V gene end was trimmed by 5 bases and the J gene end by 1 base; junction bases not matched to a gene: 3. Here the CDR3 reads CSAGGLAGSYEQYF. In DNA form, the CDR3 reads TGCAGTGCTGGTGGACTAGCGGGGTCCTACGAGCAGTACTTC.

This chain connects TRBV21-1 to TRBJ2-3; TRBD2, the table's D call, lacks a check against the DNA. TRBV21-1 is a documented pseudogene. The CDR3 sequence is 13 residues long. The CDR3 loop is CASGLASTDTQYF. CDR3 in DNA: TGTGCCAGCGGGTTAGCGAGCACAGATACGCAGTATTTT.

This chain connects TRBV2 to TRBJ1-5, with D perhaps TRBD1 (6 bases). In germline, CDR1 is SNHLY, CDR2 FYNNEI. The V gene lost 1 base and the J gene lost 8 bases, with 12 bases spanning the gap. The CDR3 totals 14 residues. The CDR3 spells CASSEGQGQEPQHF. In nucleotides, the CDR3 is TGTGCCAGCAGTGAAGGTCAGGGGCAGGAGCCCCAGCATTTT.

This rearrangement joins TRBV29-1 to TRBJ1-2, with a weak D call TRBD1 (6 bases). This CDR3 is 12 amino acids long. The germline V gene encodes CDR1 SQVTM and CDR2 ANQGSEA. The V gene lost 6 bases and the J gene lost 2 bases, with 10 bases spanning the gap. CDR3 loop: CSVGGGNYGYTF. The CDR3 DNA is TGCAGCGTGGGAGGGGGGAACTATGGCTACACCTTC.

The chain joins TRBV7-9 to TRBJ2-6, with D hard to call. Looked up from germline, CDR1 is SEHNR and CDR2 is FQNEAQ (reference sequence). Trimming cost V 3 bases and J 0 bases, with 12 bases left between them. The CDR3 is 17 residues long. The CDR3 sequence: CASSFSLDSSGANVLTF. The CDR3 DNA reads TGTGCCAGCAGCTTCTCTCTGGATAGCTCTGGGGCCAACGTCCTGACTTTC. The full variable domain, completed using reference TRBV7-9 and TRBJ2-6, is DTGVSQNPRHKITKRGQNVTFRCDPISEHNRLYWYRQTLGQGPEFLTYFQNEAQLEKSRLLSDRFSAERPKGSFSTLEIQRTEQGDSAMYLCASSFSLDSSGANVLTFGAGSRLTVL.

The chain employs TRBV6-2 or TRBV6-3 and TRBJ2-5, with 8 nucleotides matching TRBD2. The germline gives CDR1 MNHEY, CDR2 SVGEGT. CDR3 length equals 17 residues. Trimming at V came to 0 bases and at J to 4 bases, leaving 10 bases not matched to a gene. CDR3 residues: CASSYSGGGRLGETQYF. The CDR3 bases are TGTGCCAGCAGTTACTCAGGCGGGGGGCGATTGGGAGAGACCCAGTACTTC.

This clone was seen a few times. The V gene is TRBV7-2, the J gene TRBJ1-1, with a tentative D call TRBD1 (5 bases). Germline CDR1 SGHTA, CDR2 FQGNSA. Trimming took off 5 bases at V and 6 bases at J, with 10 bases between the two ends. The length of the CDR3 is 12 residues. The CDR3 sequence: CASSQGFAEAFF. For the CDR3, the DNA is TGTGCCAGCAGCCAGGGTTTCGCTGAAGCTTTCTTT.

V usage is TRBV4-3 and J usage is TRBJ2-3, with D uncertain. The CDR3 length is 15 residues. Trimming pared 2 bases from V and 5 bases from J, leaving 14 bases between. CDR1 and CDR2 from the germline V gene are LGHNA and YSLEER. CDR3 coding DNA: TGCGCCAGCAGCCAACTTGGTACCGCACAAGATACGCAGTATTTT. As protein: CASSQLGTAQDTQYF.

DNA of the CDR3: TGCGCCAGCAGCCTACGACAGGGGCTAGGAACTGAAGCTTTCTTT. As protein: CASSLRQGLGTEAFF. The gene calls are TRBV4-1 and TRBJ1-1; TRBD1 aligns across 8 bases. Per germline, CDR1 MGHRA and CDR2 YSYEKL. The CDR3 totals 15 residues. V lost 4 bases and J lost 5; bases outside the gene matches: 9.

The chain carries TRBV2 and TRBJ1-1; no clear D. The CDR3 loop spans 12 amino acids. Germline CDR1 SNHLY, CDR2 FYNNEI. Trimming took off 3 bases at V and 3 bases at J, with 5 bases between the two ends. As DNA, the CDR3 is TGTGCCAGCAGTGATGACGACACTGAAGCTTTCTTT. This codes for CASSDDDTEAFF.

The chain joins TRBV28 to TRBJ1-2; possible D gene TRBD1, 6 bases. The CDR3 runs 15 residues. The germline V gene has CDR1 MDHEN and CDR2 SYDVKM. Trimming shortened V by 8 bases and J by 3 bases, and 19 bases separated the two germline ends. The CDR3: CASCPFGGGHYGYTF. The CDR3, as DNA: TGTGCCAGCTGCCCTTTTGGGGGGGGGCACTATGGCTACACCTTC.

The chain combines TRBV10-2 with TRBJ2-3; no reliable D call. Germline-derived CDR1 and CDR2 are WSHSY and SAAADI. This CDR3 is 16 amino acids long. Deletions cut 8 bases from V and 0 bases from J, with 18 bases between. The CDR3 sequence: CASGPAASISTDTQYF. The CDR3, as DNA: TGCGCCAGCGGTCCCGCAGCTTCAATTAGCACAGATACGCAGTATTTT.

The chain links TRBV15 to TRBJ1-4; D might be TRBD1 (5 bases). V was cut by 5 bases and J by 3 bases, with 10 bases left in between. From germline, CDR1 is LNHNV and CDR2 YYDKDF (reference sequence). CDR3 length: 14 residues. CDR3 bases: TGTGCCACCAGCTCCGCGGGGCCTAATGAAAAACTGTTTTTT. It specifies CATSSAGPNEKLFF.